The 9 T cell receptor beta chains presented below share a single source sample, sequenced in a study of T cells in narcolepsy listed by TCRdb under 2018. Receptors were amplified or captured by the immunoSEQ multiplex PCR assay. TCRdb limited this immuneACCESS table to in-frame rearrangements with V and J called. A share of clones is missing; checked studies link under half to unresolved V genes, and the rest is unexplained. The sample table holds about 30,000 clones, of which around four fifths were seen once. Around 0.9% of the sample belongs to the ten largest clones. The source material was CD45RA- memory CD4+ T cells from PBMCs. The cell subset or site label of this sample denotes: memory T cells sorted ex vivo from peripheral blood. The receptors derive from a human donor with narcolepsy.

The V call is TRBV7-2, the J call TRBJ1-1, with a weak D call TRBD1 (5 bases). V gave up 5 bases and J gave up 4 bases, with 17 bases separating them. Germline V gene sequence: CDR1 SGHTA, CDR2 FQGNSA. The CDR3 contains 15 residues. CDR3 coding DNA: TGTGCCAGCAGCCCCGGGGCGGGTTATGGCACTGAAGCTTTCTTT. Encoded protein: CASSPGAGYGTEAFF.

J is TRBJ2-2 and V is TRBV5-1; perhaps TRBD2 as D (6 bases). This CDR3 has 15 amino acids. Germline values: CDR1 SGHRS, CDR2 YFSETQ. V lost 0 bases to trimming and J lost 3 bases, with 9 bases between them. CDR3 protein: CASSLAGGDTGELFF. CDR3 DNA: TGCGCCAGCAGCTTGGCCGGCGGGGACACCGGGGAGCTGTTTTTT.

The V gene is TRBV20-1, the J gene TRBJ2-7; D is uncertain. CDR1 is DFQATT, CDR2 SNEGSKA, per germline (reference sequence). V was cut by 7 bases and J by 3 bases, with 10 bases left in between. The CDR3 length is 11 residues. CDR3 DNA sequence: TGCAGTGGGCTCGACGACTACGAGCAGTACTTC. Amino acids: CSGLDDYEQYF.

The chain uses TRBV6-6 and TRBJ2-2, with 9 positions matching TRBD1. Germline V CDR1 and CDR2: MNHNY, SVGAGI (reference sequence). V lost 2 bases, J lost 5 bases, and 3 bases stayed unmatched. CDR3 length equals 15 residues. The chain's CDR3 is CASSYGGQGTGELFF. CDR3 coding DNA: TGTGCCAGCAGTTACGGTGGACAGGGGACCGGGGAGCTGTTTTTT.

The chain links TRBV6-1 to TRBJ2-5, with 7 bases lining up with TRBD1. In germline, CDR1 is MNHNS, CDR2 SASEGT. The CDR3 loop spans 15 amino acids. J lost 4 bases, V lost 6 bases, and 11 bases had no gene match. CDR3 nucleotide sequence: TGTGCCAGCAGGGACCTGGGACAGCTTCGAGAGACCCAGTACTTC. This gives the protein CASRDLGQLRETQYF.

V gene TRBV4-3 combines with J gene TRBJ2-4, with D perhaps matching TRBD1 or TRBD2 (6 bases each). The V and J ends lost 0 bases and 3 bases respectively, with 15 bases between them. Germline V CDR1 and CDR2: LGHNA, YSLEER. CDR3 length: 17 residues. The CDR3 loop reads CASSQDVGGNVKNIQYF. In DNA, the CDR3 is TGCGCCAGCAGCCAAGATGTGGGGGGCAATGTCAAAAACATTCAGTACTTC.

The V and J genes are TRBV4-1 and TRBJ1-3; 12 bases agree with TRBD1. Germline values: CDR1 MGHRA, CDR2 YSYEKL. J was trimmed by 2 bases and V by 0 bases; bases with no gene match: 5. The CDR3 sequence is 18 residues long. CDR3 sequence: CASSQDGTGGRAGNTIYF. The CDR3 DNA reads as TGCGCCAGCAGCCAAGACGGGACAGGGGGCCGGGCTGGAAACACCATATATTTT.

Points on this clone: This same CDR3 is encoded by further DNA sequences in the sample. The chain links TRBV29-1 to TRBJ2-5, with TRBD2 matching over 7 bases. CDR3 size: 13 residues. The V gene's germline CDR1 is SQVTM and CDR2 ANQGSEA. Trimming at V came to 6 bases and at J to 2 bases, leaving 6 bases not matched to a gene. CDR3 nucleotide sequence: TGCAGCGTGGGGGGGGGATTACAAGAGACCCAGTACTTC. Protein: CSVGGGLQETQYF. The variable domain in full, with the rest retrieved from reference TRBV29-1 and TRBJ2-5, is SAVISQKPSRDICQRGTSLTIQCQVDSQVTMMFWYRQQPGQSLTLIATANQGSEATYESGFVIDKFPISRPNLTFSTLTVSNMSPEDSSIYLCSVGGGLQETQYFGPGTRLLVL.

The DNA for the CDR3 is TGTGCCACCAGCAGAGATTCGGTTCCGGGGGCTGAGCAGTTCTTC. This sequence encodes CATSRDSVPGAEQFF. The gene calls are TRBV15 and TRBJ2-1, with D perhaps given as TRBD1 or TRBD2 (6 bases each). This CDR3 region has 15 residues. Germline V lookup: CDR1 LNHNV, CDR2 YYDKDF (reference sequence). With 0 bases removed from V and 9 bases from J, the gap between germline ends came to 15 bases.